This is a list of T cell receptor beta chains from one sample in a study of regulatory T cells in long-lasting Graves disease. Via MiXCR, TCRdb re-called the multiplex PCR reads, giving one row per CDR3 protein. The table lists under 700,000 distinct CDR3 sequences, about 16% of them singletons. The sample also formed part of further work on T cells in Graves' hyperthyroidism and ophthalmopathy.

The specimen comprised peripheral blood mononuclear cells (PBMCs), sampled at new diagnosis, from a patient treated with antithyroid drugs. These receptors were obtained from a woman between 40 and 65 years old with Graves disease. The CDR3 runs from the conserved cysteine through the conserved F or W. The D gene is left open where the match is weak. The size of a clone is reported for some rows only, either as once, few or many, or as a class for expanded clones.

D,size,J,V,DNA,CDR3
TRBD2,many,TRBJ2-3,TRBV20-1,TGCAGTGCTAGAGATAAAGGGACTAGCGGGGGAGGTACGCAGTATTTT,CSARDKGTSGGGTQYF
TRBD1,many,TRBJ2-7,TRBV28,TGTGCCAGCAGTAACCCAGGGGGCGGGGAGGTCTTGGAGCAGTACTTC,CASSNPGGGEVLEQYF
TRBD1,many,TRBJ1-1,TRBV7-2,TGTGCCAGCAGCTTCGTGACAGGGGTTATGAACACTGAAGCTTTCTTT,CASSFVTGVMNTEAFF
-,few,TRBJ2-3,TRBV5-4,TGTGCCAGCAGCTTGGTTGCGAGCGGGCACACAGATACGCAGTATTTT,CASSLVASGHTDTQYF
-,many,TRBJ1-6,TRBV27,TGTGCCAGCAGTTTAACGGGGCTTACCAATTCACCCCTCCACTTT,CASSLTGLTNSPLHF
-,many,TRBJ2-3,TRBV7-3,TGTGCCAGCAGCTTAACGGTAGACGTGGCAGATACGCAGTATTTT,CASSLTVDVADTQYF
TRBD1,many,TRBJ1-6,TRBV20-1,TGCAGTGCTAGAGAAGGACAGGGGGCACCTTACTCACCCCTCCACTTT,CSAREGQGAPYSPLHF
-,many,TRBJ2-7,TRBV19,TGTGCCAGTAGAACCCGGACTGTTCCCTACGAGCAGTACTTC,CASRTRTVPYEQYF
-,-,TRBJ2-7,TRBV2,TGTGCCAGCAGTGGAGCTCGTGCCGCGGAGCAGTACTTC,CASSGARAAEQYF
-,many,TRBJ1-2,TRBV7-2,TGTGCCAGCAGCTTCCAATCGGGGTTGACGCACTATGGCTACACCTTC,CASSFQSGLTHYGYTF
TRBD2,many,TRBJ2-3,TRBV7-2,TGTGCCAGCAGCTTATATAGCGGGCCAGATACGCAGTATTTT,CASSLYSGPDTQYF
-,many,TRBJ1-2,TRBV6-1,TGTGCCACCGTCCTTCTATATGGCTACACCTTC,CATVLLYGYTF
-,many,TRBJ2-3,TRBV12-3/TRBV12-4,TGTGCCAGCAGTTCCCAGACCTTCAGCACAGATACGCAGTATTTT,CASSSQTFSTDTQYF
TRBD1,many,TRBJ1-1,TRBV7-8,TGTGCCAGCAGCCTCCAGGGGGCCGTCATGAACACTGAAGCTTTCTTT,CASSLQGAVMNTEAFF
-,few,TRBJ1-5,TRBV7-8,TGTGCCAGCAGCCCGATAGTAGGTCCCAATCAGCCCCAGCATTTT,CASSPIVGPNQPQHF
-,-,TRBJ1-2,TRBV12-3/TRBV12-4,TGTGCCAGCAGCACTGGGGCAGGGGAAACCGACTACACCTTC,CASSTGAGETDYTF
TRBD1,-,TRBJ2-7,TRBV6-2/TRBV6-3,TGTGCCAGCGGTATACCGGGACAGATCTACGAGCAGTACTTC,CASGIPGQIYEQYF
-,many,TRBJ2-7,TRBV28,TGTGCCACCCGGATTCCCTACGAGCAGTACTTC,CATRIPYEQYF
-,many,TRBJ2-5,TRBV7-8,TGTGCCAGCAGGCCCCCGCAAGTATCGACCCAGTACTTC,CASRPPQVSTQYF